This entry lists 9 T cell receptor beta chains sequenced from one sample in a study of post-analysis software for immune sequencing data. For these receptors, no antigen is known. Findings of the study overall: TRBV5-6, TRBV5-1 and TRBV20-1 belonged to a set of a handful of TRBV segments that were more frequent in patients than controls.

TCR beta libraries were prepared from cDNA with unique molecular identifiers. TCRdb redid the calling of the PCR reads with MiXCR, one entry per CDR3 protein. Among a few hundred thousand distinct CDR3 sequences listed, roughly 45% were seen once. The material sequenced was blood. These receptors all come from a girl between 10 and 17 years old with multiple sclerosis.

This clonotype has just a few counts. The rearrangement joins TRBV5-1 to TRBJ2-1; D possibly corresponds to TRBD2 (6 bases). Trimming stripped 0 bases from V and 3 bases from J, with 10 bases between. The CDR3 is 15 amino acids. Germline values: CDR1 SGHRS, CDR2 YFSETQ. CDR3 sequence reads: CASSLEARDYNEQFF. CDR3 coding DNA: TGCGCCAGCAGCTTGGAGGCGCGGGACTACAATGAGCAGTTCTTC.

The chain joins TRBV20-1 to TRBJ2-1; D ambiguous. V was pared by 3 bases and J by 6 bases, with 12 bases between. Germline V gene sequence: CDR1 DFQATT, CDR2 SNEGSKA (reference sequence). There are 13 residues in the CDR3. The CDR3 coding sequence is TGCAGTGCTAGGGAGAACCCGGGCAATGAGCAGTTCTTC. It translates to CSARENPGNEQFF.

A few counts support this clonotype. The V and J genes are TRBV9 and TRBJ2-7, with TRBD1 matching 7 bases. CDR1 SGDLS and CDR2 YYNGEE come from the germline V gene. V dropped 0 bases and J dropped 1; count of bases not matched to a gene: 4. This CDR3 contains 15 residues. In DNA form, the CDR3 reads TGTGCCAGCAGCGTAGATGGACAGGAGTCCTACGAGCAGTACTTC. This encodes CASSVDGQESYEQYF.

This clonotype was counted a few times. J is TRBJ2-1 and V is TRBV5-1; 9 bases are a match to TRBD1. Germline V gives CDR1 SGHRS, CDR2 YFSETQ. The CDR3 sequence is 15 residues long. The V and J ends lost 8 bases and 8 bases, in that order; junction bases with no gene match: 14. In DNA, the CDR3 is TGCGCCAGTAGTAAAATCCGGGACAGGGTGGATGAGCAGTTCTTC. Residues: CASSKIRDRVDEQFF. The full variable domain, its missing parts supplied by reference TRBV5-1 and TRBJ2-1, is KAGVTQTPRYLIKTRGQQVTLSCSPISGHRSVSWYQQTPGQGLQFLFEYFSETQRNKGNFPGRFSGRQFSNSRSEMNVSTLELGDSALYLCASSKIRDRVDEQFFGPGTRLTVL.

The chain joins TRBV28 to TRBJ2-3, with D perhaps matching TRBD1 (5 bases). The germline CDR1 and CDR2 sequences are MDHEN and SYDVKM. V lost 6 bases, J lost 7 bases, and 14 bases lay in between. CDR3 length: 13 residues. The CDR3 coding sequence is TGTGCCAGCAGCAGCAGGGCCCGTTATACGCAGTATTTT. It codes for CASSSRARYTQYF.

Details on this clonotype: Sequence at one end of the junction differs from germline and may be a read error. V usage is TRBV24-1 and J usage is TRBJ2-1; 11 bases align to TRBD2. The CDR3 extends over 16 amino acids. The V gene's germline CDR1 is KGHDR and CDR2 SFDVKD. The CDR3 is CATSDPIAGGYKEQFF. The CDR3 region has the DNA TGTGCCACCAGTGACCCTATAGCGGGAGGGTACAAAGAGCAGTTCTTC.

The chain uses TRBV6-5 and TRBJ2-7; possible D gene TRBD2, 5 bases. Trimming left V 0 bases short and J 2 bases short, with 11 bases between. The germline V gene has CDR1 MNHEY and CDR2 SVGAGI. This CDR3 has 15 amino acids. The CDR3 DNA reads TGTGCCAGCAGTTACTCGCGAGGGTTCGCCTACGAGCAGTACTTC. Its protein is CASSYSRGFAYEQYF.

The chain carries TRBV20-1 and TRBJ1-1; weak D call: TRBD1 (5 bases). V lost 3 bases and J lost 2, with 10 bases in between. The CDR3 is 13 residues long. Germline CDR1 and CDR2: DFQATT and SNEGSKA (reference sequence). CDR3 region: CSARGRSNTEAFF. In DNA, the CDR3 is TGCAGTGCTAGGGGACGGTCAAACACTGAAGCTTTCTTT.

This rearrangement joins TRBV30 to TRBJ2-5; 12 positions match TRBD2. Matching the DNA end better, TRBJ2-7 makes the J call doubtful. CDR3 length: 13 residues. Germline assignment: CDR1 GTSNPN and CDR2 SVGIG (reference sequence). The CDR3 reads CAWSLAGGHEQYF. CDR3 nucleotides: TGTGCCTGGAGCCTAGCGGGAGGGCACGAGCAGTACTTC.